The rows below give T cell receptor beta chains drawn from one sample of a study of glioma-infiltrating T cells. TCRdb redid the calling of the multiplex PCR reads with MiXCR, one entry per CDR3 protein. Among 150,000 to 200,000 distinct CDR3 sequences listed, around 40% were seen once. The specimen sequenced was glioma tissue, nonneoplastic brain tissue, or PBMCs (not recorded which). These receptors came from a human donor with low-grade glioma or glioblastoma, undergoing nonglioma brain surgery, or in good health (not recorded which). The CDR3 runs from the conserved cysteine through the conserved F or W. A D gene is named only where the DNA matches it firmly. The size field is filled for only some rows; it gives once, few, many or a size class.

J gene	V gene	D gene	clone size	CDR3 DNA	CDR3 protein
TRBJ2-7	TRBV5-1	TRBD2	NA	TGCGCCAGCAGCATCGGACTAGGGTACGAGCAGTACTTC	CASSIGLGYEQYF
TRBJ1-1	TRBV2	TRBD1	once	TGTGCCAGCAGTGGAGCCCCGGACAGGGGCACTGAAGCTTTCTTT	CASSGAPDRGTEAFF
TRBJ2-7	TRBV4-2	TRBD2	NA	TGTGCCAGCAGCGCGGGACTAGCGGGGATCTACGAGCAGTACTTC	CASSAGLAGIYEQYF
TRBJ2-1	TRBV27	NA	many	TGTGCCAGCAGTAGGCAGGGGTACAATGAGCAGTTCTTC	CASSRQGYNEQFF
TRBJ1-3	TRBV4-1	TRBD1	NA	TGCGCCAGCAGCCCCACAGGGGCCTTGGCTGGAAACACCATATATTTT	CASSPTGALAGNTIYF
TRBJ2-7	TRBV19	TRBD1	NA	TGTGCCAGTAGTACTGGGACAGGGGGCCTGGAGCAGTACTTC	CASSTGTGGLEQYF
TRBJ2-5	TRBV29-1	NA	NA	TGCAGCGTTGAAGCGGCGGAAACGGTCGGGGAGACCCAGTACTTC	CSVEAAETVGETQYF
TRBJ1-1	TRBV5-1	NA	many	TGCGCCAGCAGCTTTACTACAGGTGTGAACACTGAAGCTTTCTTT	CASSFTTGVNTEAFF
TRBJ1-1	TRBV12-3/TRBV12-4	NA	many	TGTGCCAGCAGTTTTGGAACAGGGTTAAGGAACACTGAAGCTTTCTTT	CASSFGTGLRNTEAFF
TRBJ2-3	TRBV27	TRBD2	many	TGTGCCAGCACCCCAGGACTAGCGGCCACAGATACGCAGTATTTT	CASTPGLAATDTQYF
TRBJ2-1	TRBV28	TRBD2	NA	TGTGCCAGCAGTTTCGGGCGCCTAGCGGGAGCAGGCCTCGAGTTCTTC	CASSFGRLAGAGLEFF